The 27 T cell receptor beta chains reported below all come from one sample, sequenced in a study of cytotoxic CD8 clonotypes in ibrutinib-treated CLL. The protocol was immunoSEQ multiplex PCR, while the TCRdb copy is restricted to in-frame clones and leaves out a portion. The sample gives around 310,000 clones, around four fifths of which show up once; more than 6% is in the top ten. Sequenced material: PBMCs, taken before ibrutinib treatment. The receptors were sampled from a human donor with chronic lymphocytic leukemia.

The rearrangement uses TRBV4-2 and TRBJ2-2, with a tentative D call TRBD2 (6 bases). The CDR3 has 15 residues. CDR1 is LGHNA, CDR2 YNFKEQ, per germline. V was clipped by 9 bases and J by 4 bases, with 18 bases between them. The CDR3 nucleotides read TGTGCCAGAAGCTCTTGGCGGGAAGGCACCGGGGAGCTGTTTTTT. It is translated as CARSSWREGTGELFF.

This clone has only one observation. J is TRBJ2-7 and V is TRBV5-1; D remains ambiguous. V gave up 2 bases and J gave up 4 bases, with 16 bases separating them. This CDR3 contains 15 residues. Germline V lookup: CDR1 SGHRS, CDR2 YFSETQ. This CDR3 reads CASSFSFGRDYEQYF. The CDR3 nucleotides are TGCGCCAGCAGCTTTTCGTTTGGACGTGATTACGAGCAGTACTTC.

As regards this clone: At one end the junction does not follow the germline gene, possibly because of a read error. The chain links TRBV9 to TRBJ2-7, with D tentatively TRBD1 (5 bases). The CDR3 contains 16 residues. From germline, CDR1 is SGDLS and CDR2 YYNGEE. CDR3 DNA: TGTGCCAGCAGCGTAGCTCCGACAGAATCCTCCTTCGAGCAGTACTTC. Translation gives CASSVAPTESSFEQYF.

This clone was counted between two and nine times. V usage is TRBV19 and J usage is TRBJ1-1; 7 bases are shared with TRBD1. The CDR3 covers 13 residues. Germline V gives CDR1 LNHDA, CDR2 SQIVND (reference sequence). The V segment lost 8 bases and the J segment 2 bases; nucleotides outside the gene matches: 5. The CDR3 region has the DNA TGTGCCAGTGAAGGGGGCTTAAACACTGAAGCTTTCTTT. Its protein product is CASEGGLNTEAFF.

This chain joins TRBV29-1 and TRBJ1-2; perhaps TRBD1 as D (5 bases). This CDR3 region has 15 residues. The V end was cut by 2 bases, the J end by 4 bases, with 17 bases between. CDR1 and CDR2 from the germline V gene are SQVTM and ANQGSEA. The CDR3 DNA reads as TGCAGCGTTGAAACAGCGTGGAGGGGTGCCTATGGCTACACCTTC. As protein: CSVETAWRGAYGYTF.

The chain uses TRBV4-2 and TRBJ2-7; a weak D match, TRBD2 (5 bases). The germline V gene has CDR1 LGHNA and CDR2 YNFKEQ. CDR3 length equals 14 residues. The V gene lost 0 bases and the J gene lost 4 bases, with 10 bases spanning the gap. The CDR3 region has the DNA TGTGCCAGCAGCCAAGAACTAGTTTGGTACGAGCAGTACTTC. Translated, it gives CASSQELVWYEQYF.

The V call is TRBV5-1, the J call TRBJ1-4; no firm D call. The ends were cut back, 0 bases at V and 0 bases at J, with 6 bases in the middle. From germline, CDR1 is SGHRS and CDR2 YFSETQ. The CDR3 loop spans 15 amino acids. In DNA, the CDR3 is TGCGCCAGCAGCTTGGATGTAGCAACTAATGAAAAACTGTTTTTT. This sequence encodes CASSLDVATNEKLFF.

As concerns this clone: Different DNA sequences within this sample yield the same CDR3. The chain links TRBV4-1 to TRBJ2-1; D is uncertain. This CDR3 is built from 11 residues. The germline CDR1 and CDR2 sequences are MGHRA and YSYEKL. Trimming took off 3 bases at V and 7 bases at J, with 4 bases between the two ends. The chain's CDR3 is CASSQGNEQFF. As DNA, the CDR3 is TGCGCCAGCAGCCAGGGGAATGAGCAGTTCTTC.

The chain uses TRBV11-2 and TRBJ2-1; D not certain. The germline CDR1 and CDR2 sequences are SGHAT and FQNNGV. The length of the CDR3 is 13 residues. V was clipped by 6 bases and J by 4 bases, with 10 bases between them. Written as DNA, the CDR3 is TGTGCCAGCAGGGGATACGGTTACAATGAGCAGTTCTTC. It encodes CASRGYGYNEQFF.

The DNA of the CDR3 is TGTGCCAGCAGCTTGGTAACGGGATTCTCCTACGAGCAGTACTTC. This encodes CASSLVTGFSYEQYF. The chain is built from TRBV5-6 and TRBJ2-7, with D possibly TRBD2 on 5 matching bases. V lost 0 bases and J 0 bases, leaving 10 bases between the germline ends. This CDR3 spans 15 amino acids. Germline CDR1 SGHDT, CDR2 YYEEEE.

The table lists this clone with a count of one. The chain employs TRBV7-2 and TRBJ2-2; 8 positions agree with TRBD1. CDR1 is SGHTA and CDR2 is FQGNSA in the germline V gene. The trim removed 5 bases at V and 6 bases at J, leaving 8 bases unmatched. The CDR3 has 15 residues. DNA of the CDR3: TGTGCCAGCAGCCCAAGGACAGGGCTCGCCGGGGAGCTGTTTTTT. Its protein is CASSPRTGLAGELFF.

The V gene is TRBV30, the J gene TRBJ2-1; 10 positions match TRBD1. Trimming at V came to 1 base and at J to 6 bases, leaving 3 bases not matched to a gene. CDR1 GTSNPN and CDR2 SVGIG come from the germline V gene (reference sequence). The CDR3 is 14 amino acids. CDR3 in amino acids: CAWSGDRGSNEQFF. In DNA, the CDR3 is TGTGCCTGGAGTGGGGACAGGGGTAGCAATGAGCAGTTCTTC. Variable domain in full (rest from reference TRBV30 and TRBJ2-1): SQTIHQWPATLVQPVGSPLSLECTVEGTSNPNLYWYRQAAGRGLQLLFYSVGIGQISSEVPQNLSASRPQDRQFILSSKKLLLSDSGFYLCAWSGDRGSNEQFFGPGTRLTVL.

The chain links TRBV7-9 to TRBJ1-5; TRBD1 matches at 7 bases. CDR1 and CDR2 from the germline V gene are SEHNR and FQNEAQ (reference sequence). The ends lost 5 bases at V and 3 bases at J; junction bases unmatched: 7. The length of the CDR3 is 15 residues. CDR3 coding DNA: TGTGCCAGCAGCCTCCAGGGACAGCACAATCAGCCCCAGCATTTT. Translation gives CASSLQGQHNQPQHF.

This chain joins TRBV7-9 and TRBJ2-5; a weak D match, TRBD2 (6 bases). Trimming removed 9 bases at V and 0 bases at J, with 20 bases between. The V gene's germline CDR1 is SEHNR and CDR2 FQNEAQ (reference sequence). The CDR3 is 16 residues long. The CDR3 DNA follows: TGTGCCAGTTCGACCGTTTGGAGGGCGTACCAAGAGACCCAGTACTTC. It translates to CASSTVWRAYQETQYF.

The CDR3 here is CASRGAGVVYEQYF. CDR3 in DNA: TGTGCCAGCAGAGGAGCGGGAGTCGTATACGAGCAGTACTTC. This chain joins TRBV28 and TRBJ2-7; the match to TRBD2 covers 8 bases. This CDR3 region has 14 residues. The germline gives CDR1 MDHEN, CDR2 SYDVKM. V dropped 6 bases and J dropped 4; count of bases not matched to a gene: 8.

This chain links TRBV5-1 with TRBJ2-7; TRBD1 matches at 8 bases. V lost 1 base and J lost 4; bases outside the gene matches: 7. The CDR3 loop spans 15 amino acids. The V gene's germline CDR1 is SGHRS and CDR2 YFSETQ. The CDR3 here is CASSLFPGGSYEQYF. CDR3 DNA sequence: TGCGCCAGCAGCTTGTTCCCAGGGGGCTCGTACGAGCAGTACTTC. Full variable domain (rest looked up from reference TRBV5-1 and TRBJ2-7): KAGVTQTPRYLIKTRGQQVTLSCSPISGHRSVSWYQQTPGQGLQFLFEYFSETQRNKGNFPGRFSGRQFSNSRSEMNVSTLELGDSALYLCASSLFPGGSYEQYFGPGTRLTVT.

This chain links TRBV6-5 with TRBJ2-7; D perhaps matches TRBD1 (7 bases). Deletions cut 1 base from V and 4 bases from J, with 17 bases between. Per the germline V gene, CDR1 is MNHEY and CDR2 is SVGAGI. The length of the CDR3 is 16 residues. DNA for the CDR3: TGTGCCAGCAGTTACTTCAACCGGAGGGGGCTGTACGAGCAGTACTTC. Its translation: CASSYFNRRGLYEQYF.

The chain combines TRBV27 with TRBJ2-7, with D possibly TRBD2 on 5 matching bases. V lost 3 bases and J lost 5, with 17 bases in between. The CDR3 totals 15 residues. Germline V gene sequence: CDR1 MNHEY, CDR2 SMNVEV (reference sequence). The CDR3 loop reads CASSFSRRNYDEQYF. The CDR3, as DNA: TGTGCCAGCAGTTTTTCTAGGAGGAATTACGACGAGCAGTACTTC.

The rearrangement joins TRBV27 to TRBJ1-5, with 10 positions matching TRBD1. CDR1 is MNHEY and CDR2 is SMNVEV in the germline V gene (reference sequence). CDR3 size: 15 residues. V lost 5 bases, J lost 5 bases, and 6 bases stayed unmatched. CDR3 bases: TGTGCCAGCAGTCCTCCGGGACAGGGGCATCAGCCCCAGCATTTT. This gives the protein CASSPPGQGHQPQHF.

This clone was picked up one time. This chain uses TRBV19 with TRBJ2-3; 8 positions match TRBD2. Trimming at V came to 8 bases and at J to 6 bases, leaving 7 bases not matched to a gene. The germline CDR1 and CDR2 sequences are LNHDA and SQIVND (reference sequence). The CDR3 has 13 residues. The CDR3 DNA reads TGTGCCAGTGGACTAGCCGGAGGGGATACGCAGTATTTT. It encodes CASGLAGGDTQYF. Variable domain in full (rest from reference TRBV19 and TRBJ2-3): DGGITQSPKYLFRKEGQNVTLSCEQNLNHDAMYWYRQDPGQGLRLIYYSQIVNDFQKGDIAEGYSVSREKKESFPLTVTSAQKNPTAFYLCASGLAGGDTQYFGPGTRLTVL.

The chain recombines TRBV19 with TRBJ2-1; TRBD2 agrees at 13 bases. The CDR3 contains 17 residues. Per germline, CDR1 LNHDA and CDR2 SQIVND (reference sequence). J was trimmed by 2 bases and V by 4 bases; bases with no gene match: 5. The CDR3 coding sequence is TGTGCCAGTAGTACCCGGACTAGCGGGAGTCCCTACAATGAGCAGTTCTTC. Encoded protein: CASSTRTSGSPYNEQFF.

The rearrangement uses TRBV5-1 and TRBJ2-7, with TRBD1 matching over 10 bases. This CDR3 spans 14 amino acids. CDR1 and CDR2 from the germline V gene are SGHRS and YFSETQ. Trimming at V came to 4 bases and at J to 5 bases, leaving 6 bases not matched to a gene. CDR3 residues: CASSTGTGVDEQYF. The CDR3 DNA sequence: TGCGCCAGCAGCACCGGGACAGGGGTTGACGAGCAGTACTTC. Full variable domain (outside the CDR3, taken from reference TRBV5-1 and TRBJ2-7): KAGVTQTPRYLIKTRGQQVTLSCSPISGHRSVSWYQQTPGQGLQFLFEYFSETQRNKGNFPGRFSGRQFSNSRSEMNVSTLELGDSALYLCASSTGTGVDEQYFGPGTRLTVT.

This rearrangement joins TRBV5-1 to TRBJ2-5; the match to TRBD1 covers 7 bases. V lost 2 bases to trimming and J lost 2 bases; unmatched junction nucleotides: 3. Germline CDR1 reads SGHRS; CDR2 reads YFSETQ. This CDR3 region has 14 residues. Here the CDR3 reads CASSLEDRQETQYF. CDR3 DNA sequence: TGCGCCAGCAGCTTAGAGGACAGGCAAGAGACCCAGTACTTC.

The V and J genes are TRBV5-1 and TRBJ2-7, with a possible D match to TRBD1 (6 bases). Germline V gene data show CDR1 as SGHRS and CDR2 as YFSETQ. The CDR3 extends over 16 amino acids. V lost 0 bases, J lost 1 base, and 14 bases lay in between. CDR3 residues: CASSLGGTRDSYEQYF. In DNA form, the CDR3 reads TGCGCCAGCAGCTTGGGAGGGACAAGGGATTCCTACGAGCAGTACTTC.

This clone was recorded a few times. Other DNA variants within this sample encode the same CDR3. V usage is TRBV30 and J usage is TRBJ2-3, with D unclear. Trimming took 0 bases from V and 5 from J, leaving 9 bases between them. The CDR3 extends over 13 amino acids. Germline CDR1 and CDR2: GTSNPN and SVGIG (reference sequence). The CDR3 here is CAWSVGLGDTQYF. CDR3 nucleotides: TGTGCCTGGAGTGTAGGGTTAGGAGATACGCAGTATTTT.

The chain uses TRBV5-1 and TRBJ1-1; D is undetermined. The germline gives CDR1 SGHRS, CDR2 YFSETQ. The CDR3 extends over 14 amino acids. Trimming removed 4 bases from V and 0 bases from J, with 10 bases in between. The CDR3: CASSPSVMNTEAFF. The DNA of the CDR3 is TGCGCCAGCAGCCCCTCTGTCATGAACACTGAAGCTTTCTTT.

The genes are TRBV18 and TRBJ2-7; tentatively, D is TRBD1 (5 bases). The germline CDR1 and CDR2 sequences are KGHSH and LQKENI. Trimming removed 6 bases at V and 8 bases at J, with 20 bases between. The CDR3 extends over 14 amino acids. The CDR3 DNA is TGTGCCAGCTCTCCTTATGGGGCCCCGGACCAGCAGTACTTC. It codes for CASSPYGAPDQQYF.